This TCR beta chain was observed in a study of CD8 T cells in Susac syndrome. Study findings and constraints: The CD4+ T cell repertoires from Susac syndrome exhibited no clonal expansion.

While CD8+ and CD4+ T cells were isolated negatively, TEMRA cells were enriched by FACS. The CDR3 sequence is 13 residues long. Looked up from germline, CDR1 is SEHNR and CDR2 is FQNEAQ (reference sequence). Trimming took off 3 bases at V and 8 bases at J, with 12 bases between the two ends. RNA totalling about 0.5 to 1 ug underwent reverse transcription with random hexamers. The CDR3 of TCR beta was amplified by immunoSEQ multiplex PCR across 54 Vbeta and 13 Jbeta. TCRdb redid the calling of the immunoSEQ multiplex PCR reads with MiXCR, one entry per CDR3 protein. The table shows roughly 80,000 distinct CDR3 sequences, with about 93% occurring only once. As concerns this clonotype: The antigen is not known.

The receptor was derived from a human donor with Susac syndrome. The V and J genes are TRBV7-9 and TRBJ2-3; tentatively, D is TRBD1 (6 bases). The specimen was CD4+ T cells from PBMCs. DNA of the CDR3: TGTGCCAGCAGCTTCCAACAGGGCCTTACGCAGTATTTT. The encoded protein is CASSFQQGLTQYF.